These 30 T cell receptor beta chains originate from one sample sequenced in a study of T-cell reconstitution after alpha-beta-depleted transplantation in children. Molecular barcoding with unique molecular identifiers was used for the TCRbeta library. TCRdb processed the PCR reads anew with MiXCR; each CDR3 protein has one entry. This table has 200,000 to 250,000 distinct CDR3 sequences, 20% to 30% appearing once. The sample in question was PBMCs, obtained before TCRalphabeta/CD19-depleted stem cell transplant. The receptors were sampled from a girl aged 2 to 9 with Fanconi anemia, due to receive a stem cell transplant.

This clonotype was seen many times. This rearrangement joins TRBV5-6 to TRBJ2-5; possibly TRBD2 for D (5 bases). CDR3 length: 14 amino acids. CDR1 is SGHDT and CDR2 is YYEEEE in the germline V gene. Trimming shortened V by 2 bases and J by 7 bases, and 15 bases separated the two germline ends. In DNA, the CDR3 is TGTGCCAGCAGCTTCCGGGAACTCGACGGGACCCAGTACTTC. It yields the protein CASSFRELDGTQYF.

This clonotype was seen at least ten times. The chain uses TRBV29-1 and TRBJ2-3; TRBD2 agrees at 10 bases. This CDR3 contains 14 residues. J lost 5 bases, V lost 6 bases, and 8 bases had no gene match. CDR1 and CDR2 from the germline V gene are SQVTM and ANQGSEA. CDR3 protein: CSVPAGGPEDTQYF. In nucleotides, the CDR3 is TGCAGCGTCCCAGCGGGAGGGCCTGAAGATACGCAGTATTTT.

The rearrangement links TRBV29-1 to TRBJ2-7; TRBD2 matches 7 bases. Losses at the gene ends were 7 bases for V and 3 bases for J; bases not matched to a gene: 6. In germline, CDR1 is SQVTM, CDR2 ANQGSEA. This CDR3 spans 12 amino acids. CDR3 amino acids: CSGGLVGYEQYF. CDR3 DNA sequence: TGCAGCGGCGGACTAGTGGGCTACGAGCAGTACTTC.

Ten or more counts support this clonotype. The rearrangement links TRBV29-1 to TRBJ2-3, with TRBD1 matching 8 bases. J lost 1 base, V lost 6 bases, and 9 bases had no gene match. Per germline, CDR1 SQVTM and CDR2 ANQGSEA. This CDR3 is built from 15 residues. The CDR3 DNA follows: TGCAGCGTCTCGCCGACAGGGGTCGGCACAGATACGCAGTATTTT. Protein sequence: CSVSPTGVGTDTQYF.

This clonotype has only a few counts. J is TRBJ1-4 and V is TRBV6-6; perhaps TRBD1 as D (5 bases). Trimming took off 0 bases at V and 7 bases at J, with 6 bases between the two ends. The CDR3 loop spans 13 amino acids. In germline, CDR1 is MNHNY, CDR2 SVGAGI (reference sequence). Here the CDR3 DNA reads TGTGCCAGCAGTTACTCGAGGGGTGAAAAACTGTTTTTT. Translating it yields CASSYSRGEKLFF.

This chain connects TRBV11-2 to TRBJ2-7, with a tentative D call TRBD2 (5 bases). Germline lookup yields CDR1 SGHAT and CDR2 FQNNGV. The CDR3 runs 14 residues. Trimming pared 2 bases from V and 3 bases from J, leaving 11 bases between. Here the CDR3 DNA reads TGTGCCAGCAGCTTATCACTAGGGAGCTACGAGCAGTACTTC. Translation: CASSLSLGSYEQYF.

This clonotype showed up just a few times. The chain carries TRBV20-1 and TRBJ2-3; D remains ambiguous. V lost 1 base to trimming and J lost 4 bases, with 6 bases between them. The germline V gene encodes CDR1 DFQATT and CDR2 SNEGSKA (reference sequence). CDR3 length: 12 amino acids. CDR3 nucleotides: TGCAGTGCTAGAGGCGTGGCAGATACGCAGTATTTT. It encodes CSARGVADTQYF.

This clonotype was recorded many times. The rearrangement joins TRBV7-7 to TRBJ2-1; the D call may be TRBD1 or TRBD2 (5 bases each). The CDR3 runs 15 residues. Trimming took off 0 bases at V and 7 bases at J, with 13 bases between the two ends. Germline CDR1 reads SSHAT; CDR2 reads FNYEAQ (reference sequence). The CDR3 DNA reads as TGTGCCAGCAGCTTAGCGTCGGGACCTAGGAATGAGCAGTTCTTC. It translates to CASSLASGPRNEQFF.

This chain links TRBV7-3 with TRBJ2-3; 8 nucleotides match TRBD2. J gave up 0 bases and V 5 bases, and 7 bases lay outside the gene matches. The CDR3 spans 16 residues. Germline V gene data show CDR1 as SGHTA and CDR2 as FQGTGA. The CDR3 protein is CASSPTSGPSTDTQYF. CDR3 bases: TGTGCCAGCAGCCCTACTAGCGGCCCTAGCACAGATACGCAGTATTTT. The full variable domain, its missing parts supplied by reference TRBV7-3 and TRBJ2-3, is GAGVSQTPSNKVTEKGKYVELRCDPISGHTALYWYRQSLGQGPEFLIYFQGTGAADDSGLPNDRFFAVRPEGSVSTLKIQRTERGDSAVYLCASSPTSGPSTDTQYFGPGTRLTVL.

This chain joins TRBV20-1 and TRBJ2-5; a weak D match, TRBD1 (5 bases). The CDR3 covers 13 residues. V lost 1 base, J lost 7 bases, and 13 bases lay in between. Germline CDR1 reads DFQATT; CDR2 reads SNEGSKA (reference sequence). The CDR3 DNA sequence: TGCAGTGCTAGAGGTGGTCAGGGTTGGACCCAGTACTTC. It translates to CSARGGQGWTQYF.

This clonotype was observed many times. The V call is TRBV27, the J call TRBJ2-1; D is possibly TRBD1 or TRBD2 (5 bases each). The germline gives CDR1 MNHEY, CDR2 SMNVEV (reference sequence). V lost 8 bases to trimming and J lost 4 bases, with 12 bases between them. The CDR3 has 13 residues. The CDR3: CASGLGGYNEQFF. CDR3 in DNA: TGTGCCAGCGGACTTGGGGGTTACAATGAGCAGTTCTTC.

The count of this clonotype is one. Compared with germline, one end of the junction differs, possibly owing to a read error. The chain couples TRBV28 to TRBJ2-7, with 7 bases fitting TRBD2. This CDR3 is built from 17 residues. Per the germline V gene, CDR1 is MDHEN and CDR2 is SYDVKM. Here the CDR3 reads CVSSLRTSLPSRYEQYF. CDR3 in DNA: TGTGTCAGCAGTTTAAGGACTAGTCTCCCATCCCGATACGAGCAGTACTTC.

There are many counts of this clonotype. The chain links TRBV6-6 to TRBJ2-7; possibly TRBD1 for D (5 bases). Per the germline V gene, CDR1 is MNHNY and CDR2 is SVGAGI (reference sequence). V was pared by 3 bases and J by 2 bases, with 8 bases between. The CDR3 totals 13 residues. Here the CDR3 DNA reads TGTGCCAGCAGTTATGGACACCCCTACGAGCAGTACTTC. It codes for CASSYGHPYEQYF.

This clonotype occurred many times. The rearrangement joins TRBV29-1 to TRBJ2-3; D not certain. Per germline, CDR1 SQVTM and CDR2 ANQGSEA. The CDR3 has 14 residues. Trimming took 4 bases from V and 0 from J, leaving 11 bases between them. In DNA, the CDR3 is TGCAGCGTTGCTTCTGGGCGGAGCACAGATACGCAGTATTTT. This sequence encodes CSVASGRSTDTQYF.

V usage is TRBV11-2 and J usage is TRBJ2-1, with TRBD2 identical over 9 bases. V lost 4 bases and J lost 12; bases outside the gene matches: 7. CDR1 SGHAT and CDR2 FQNNGV come from the germline V gene. The CDR3 is 13 residues long. In DNA, the CDR3 is TGTGCCAGCAGCTCGACGACTAGCGGAGGGCAGTTCTTC. Translating it yields CASSSTTSGGQFF. Variable domain in full (rest from reference TRBV11-2 and TRBJ2-1): EAGVAQSPRYKIIEKRQSVAFWCNPISGHATLYWYQQILGQGPKLLIQFQNNGVVDDSQLPKDRFSAERLKGVDSTLKIQPAKLEDSAVYLCASSSTTSGGQFFGPGTRLTVL.

This clonotype came up many times. The chain joins TRBV6-5 to TRBJ2-6; D possibly corresponds to TRBD1 (6 bases). The CDR3 is made up of 17 amino acids. The ends were cut back, 6 bases at V and 0 bases at J, with 15 bases in the middle. From germline, CDR1 is MNHEY and CDR2 SVGAGI. The CDR3 DNA reads as TGTGCCAGCAGCACAATTGCAGGGGACTCTGGGGCCAACGTCCTGACTTTC. Translation: CASSTIAGDSGANVLTF.

This rearrangement joins TRBV5-5 to TRBJ1-5, with D hard to call. Germline V lookup: CDR1 SGHKS, CDR2 YYEKEE (reference sequence). V lost 0 bases and J lost 1, with 5 bases in between. This CDR3 comprises 14 residues. The CDR3 region has the DNA TGTGCCAGCAGCTTGGAGCTGAGCAATCAGCCCCAGCATTTT. This encodes CASSLELSNQPQHF.

This clonotype occurred a few times. The chain recombines TRBV20-1 with TRBJ2-1, with 8 bases that match TRBD1. Germline V gives CDR1 DFQATT, CDR2 SNEGSKA (reference sequence). This CDR3 is built from 15 residues. After removal of 3 bases from V and 3 bases from J, the junction contained 7 bases not matched to a gene. The CDR3 region has the DNA TGCAGTGCTAGGCAGGCAGGGGGCCTCTACAATGAGCAGTTCTTC. Translating it yields CSARQAGGLYNEQFF.

The chain is built from TRBV27 and TRBJ1-1; D gene ambiguous. Germline V gene sequence: CDR1 MNHEY, CDR2 SMNVEV (reference sequence). There are 15 residues in the CDR3. V lost 3 bases and J 7 bases, leaving 18 bases between the germline ends. The CDR3 bases are TGTGCCAGCAGTTTGTTGGGTCCCCTCTTCCTTGAAGCTTTCTTT. Encoded protein: CASSLLGPLFLEAFF.

V usage is TRBV20-1 and J usage is TRBJ2-5; weak D call: TRBD2 (5 bases). The CDR3 extends over 12 amino acids. Germline assignment: CDR1 DFQATT and CDR2 SNEGSKA (reference sequence). V was cut by 2 bases and J by 3 bases, with 7 bases left in between. CDR3 sequence (DNA): TGCAGTGCTAGATCCGGGGAAGAGACCCAGTACTTC. It translates to CSARSGEETQYF.

V usage is TRBV20-1 and J usage is TRBJ1-5; D not resolved. V was shortened by 3 bases and J by 0 bases, with 15 bases between the two germline ends. The CDR3 extends over 16 amino acids. In germline, CDR1 is DFQATT, CDR2 SNEGSKA (reference sequence). CDR3 amino acids: CSASGLGSNSNQPQHF. Here the CDR3 DNA reads TGCAGTGCTAGTGGGTTAGGGTCTAATAGCAATCAGCCCCAGCATTTT.

V and J are TRBV7-6 and TRBJ1-1; a possible D gene is TRBD1 (5 bases). V was trimmed by 5 bases and J by 3 bases, leaving 10 bases between them. The CDR3 length is 13 residues. CDR1 and CDR2 from the germline V gene are SGHVS and FNYEAQ. CDR3 sequence reads: CASSLGVYTEAFF. CDR3 in DNA: TGTGCCAGCAGCCTAGGGGTGTACACTGAAGCTTTCTTT. The variable domain in full, completed from reference TRBV7-6 and TRBJ1-1, reads GAGVSQSPRYKVTKRGQDVALRCDPISGHVSLYWYRQALGQGPEFLTYFNYEAQQDKSGLPNDRFSAERPEGSISTLTIQRTEQRDSAMYRCASSLGVYTEAFFGQGTRLTVV.

This clonotype has a handful of counts. V and J are TRBV6-2 or TRBV6-3 and TRBJ2-1; 7 positions match TRBD2. Germline loops: CDR1 MNHEY, CDR2 SVGEGT. The CDR3 sequence is 15 residues long. After removal of 5 bases from V and 6 bases from J, the junction contained 10 bases not matched to a gene. CDR3 protein: CASSRDYLRGNEQFF. DNA for the CDR3: TGTGCCAGCAGTCGGGACTACTTGAGAGGCAATGAGCAGTTCTTC.

This clonotype was counted ten times or more. This sequence joins TRBV7-8 and TRBJ2-7, with 8 bases fitting TRBD1. The length of the CDR3 is 12 residues. Germline CDR1 reads SGHVS; CDR2 reads FQNEAQ. The ends lost 5 bases at V and 10 bases at J; junction bases unmatched: 7. This chain's CDR3 is CASSPHGQGQYF. The DNA of the CDR3 is TGTGCCAGCAGCCCCCACGGACAGGGTCAGTACTTC.

This CDR3 is CSVFREYEQYF. CDR3 DNA sequence: TGCAGCGTTTTCAGAGAATACGAGCAGTACTTC. V usage is TRBV29-1 and J usage is TRBJ2-7, with D unresolved. The V gene's germline CDR1 is SQVTM and CDR2 ANQGSEA. Trimming took 5 bases from V and 4 from J, leaving 9 bases between them. The CDR3 runs to 11 residues.

The CDR3 DNA sequence: TGCAGCGTTGAACTAGGGACTAGCCCAGAGGATGAGCAGTTCTTC. Its translation is CSVELGTSPEDEQFF. The chain links TRBV29-1 to TRBJ2-1; 9 nucleotides match TRBD2. The CDR3 has 15 residues. From germline, CDR1 is SQVTM and CDR2 ANQGSEA. V was clipped by 2 bases and J by 8 bases; unmatched bases: 10.

This clonotype was detected many times. The gene calls are TRBV4-2 and TRBJ2-7; 7 positions match TRBD2. Germline V CDR1 and CDR2: LGHNA, YNFKEQ. This CDR3 region has 13 residues. The junction had 3 bases not matched to a gene; V was cut back by 1 base and J by 6 bases. The CDR3 nucleotides are TGTGCCAGCAGCCAAGGTAGCGGGTCCGAGCAGTACTTC. Amino acid sequence: CASSQGSGSEQYF.

This clonotype was observed at least ten times. The rearrangement uses TRBV29-1 and TRBJ2-1, with 11 bases fitting TRBD1. In germline, CDR1 is SQVTM, CDR2 ANQGSEA. CDR3 size: 15 residues. The junction had 7 bases not matched to a gene; V was cut back by 0 bases and J by 9 bases. The DNA for the CDR3 is TGCAGCGTTGAAGATCGGGACAGGGGGACAGGTGAGCAGTTCTTC. It codes for CSVEDRDRGTGEQFF.

This clonotype was observed once. The genes are TRBV5-1 and TRBJ2-3; D is perhaps TRBD1 (5 bases). CDR3 length equals 14 residues. Per germline, CDR1 SGHRS and CDR2 YFSETQ. V was clipped by 7 bases and J by 1 base, with 13 bases between them. This CDR3 is CASARVQRTDTQYF. In DNA, the CDR3 is TGCGCCAGCGCCAGGGTCCAACGCACAGATACGCAGTATTTT.

This clonotype has just a few counts. The rearrangement joins TRBV6-5 to TRBJ2-7; 7 bases are a match to TRBD2. CDR1 and CDR2 from the germline V gene are MNHEY and SVGAGI. The CDR3 runs 14 residues. With 6 bases clipped from V and 0 bases from J, the junction kept 5 bases outside the gene matches. CDR3 sequence: CASRRRGSSYEQYF. CDR3 bases: TGTGCCAGCAGGCGGCGGGGGAGCTCCTACGAGCAGTACTTC.